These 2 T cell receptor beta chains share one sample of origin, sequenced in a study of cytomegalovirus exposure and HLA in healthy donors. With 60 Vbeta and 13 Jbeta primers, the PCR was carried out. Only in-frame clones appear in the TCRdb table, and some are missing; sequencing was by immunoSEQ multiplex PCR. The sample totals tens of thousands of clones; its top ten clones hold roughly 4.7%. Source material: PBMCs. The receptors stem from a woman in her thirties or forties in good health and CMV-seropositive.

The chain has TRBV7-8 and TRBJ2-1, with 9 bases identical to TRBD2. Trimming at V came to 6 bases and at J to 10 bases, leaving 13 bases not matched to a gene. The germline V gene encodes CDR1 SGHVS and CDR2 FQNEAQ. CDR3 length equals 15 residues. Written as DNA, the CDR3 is TGTGCCAGCAGAAAGCGGGAGGCCCCGGAGGCGGAGCAGTTCTTC. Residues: CASRKREAPEAEQFF.

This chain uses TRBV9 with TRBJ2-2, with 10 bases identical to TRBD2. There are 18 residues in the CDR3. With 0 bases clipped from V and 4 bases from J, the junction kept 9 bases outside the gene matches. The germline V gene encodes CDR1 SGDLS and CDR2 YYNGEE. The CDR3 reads CASSVATSGVGGTGELFF. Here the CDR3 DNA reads TGTGCCAGCAGCGTAGCCACTAGCGGGGTCGGGGGCACCGGGGAGCTGTTTTTT.